The subject of this entry is one TCR beta chain. V lost 4 bases to trimming and J lost 8 bases, with 13 bases between them. Germline CDR1 and CDR2: SGHRS and YFSETQ. The CDR3 spans 13 residues. Primers used in a second PCR of about 6 to 11 cycles were a sample-barcoded 5' primer and a J-beta primer mix. Each CDR3 protein is one row after TCRdb ran MiXCR on the 5' RACE reads. In the table there are some 900,000 distinct CDR3 sequences, around 48% of which are singletons. This sample is drawn from a study of blood T cells in healthy people across ages. The sample was blood. The TCR sequence derives from a man in his thirties or forties in good health. The chain joins TRBV5-1 to TRBJ2-4, with D tentatively TRBD1 or TRBD2 (5 bases each). The CDR3 reads CASSKAGTHIQYF. CDR3 nucleotides: TGCGCCAGCAGCAAGGCCGGGACGCACATTCAGTACTTC.